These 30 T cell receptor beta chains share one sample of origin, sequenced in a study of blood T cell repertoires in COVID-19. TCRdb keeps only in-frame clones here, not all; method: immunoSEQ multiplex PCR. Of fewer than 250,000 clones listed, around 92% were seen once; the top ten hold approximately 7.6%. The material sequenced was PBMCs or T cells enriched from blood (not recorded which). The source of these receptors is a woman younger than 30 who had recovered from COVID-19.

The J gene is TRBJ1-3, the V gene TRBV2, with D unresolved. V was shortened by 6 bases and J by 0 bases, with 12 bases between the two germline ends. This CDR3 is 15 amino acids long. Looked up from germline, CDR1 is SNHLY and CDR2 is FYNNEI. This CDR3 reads CASSGMGISGNTIYF. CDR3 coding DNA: TGTGCCAGCAGCGGGATGGGAATCTCTGGAAACACCATATATTTT.

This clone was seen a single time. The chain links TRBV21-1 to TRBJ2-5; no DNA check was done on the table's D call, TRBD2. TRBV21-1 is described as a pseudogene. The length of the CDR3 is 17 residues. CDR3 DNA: TGTGCCAGCGGCTGGACTAGCGGGGCTTATCTCCAAGAGACCCAGTACTTC. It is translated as CASGWTSGAYLQETQYF.

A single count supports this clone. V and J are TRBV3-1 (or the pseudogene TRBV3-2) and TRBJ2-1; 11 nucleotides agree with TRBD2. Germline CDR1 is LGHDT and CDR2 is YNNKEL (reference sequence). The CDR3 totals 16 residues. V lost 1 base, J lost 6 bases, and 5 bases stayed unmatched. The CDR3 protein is CASSQVSGGGFNEQFF. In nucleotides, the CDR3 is TGTGCCAGCAGCCAAGTTAGCGGGGGGGGTTTCAATGAGCAGTTCTTC.

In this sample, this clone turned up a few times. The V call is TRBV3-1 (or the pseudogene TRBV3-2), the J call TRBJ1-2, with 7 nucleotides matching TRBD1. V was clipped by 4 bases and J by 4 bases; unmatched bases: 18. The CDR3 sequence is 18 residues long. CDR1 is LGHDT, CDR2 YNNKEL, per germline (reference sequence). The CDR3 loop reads CASSPTGTASLDFYGYTF. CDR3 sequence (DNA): TGTGCCAGCAGCCCAACCGGGACAGCATCTTTAGATTTCTATGGCTACACCTTC.

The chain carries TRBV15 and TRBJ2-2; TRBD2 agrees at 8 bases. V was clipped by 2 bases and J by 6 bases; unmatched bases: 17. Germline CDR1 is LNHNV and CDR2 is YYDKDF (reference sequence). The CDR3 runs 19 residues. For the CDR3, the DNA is TGTGCCACCAGCAGACTCCACGCGGGGGGCAAAGTTAATGCCGGGGAGCTGTTTTTT. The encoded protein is CATSRLHAGGKVNAGELFF.

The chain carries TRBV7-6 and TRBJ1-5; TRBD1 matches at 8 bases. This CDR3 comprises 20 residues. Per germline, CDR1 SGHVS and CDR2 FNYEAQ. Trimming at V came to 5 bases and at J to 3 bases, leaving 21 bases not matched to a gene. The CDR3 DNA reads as TGTGCCAGCAGCCTAACCACCCAGGACAGGGTCCTCACTCACAATCAGCCCCAGCATTTT. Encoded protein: CASSLTTQDRVLTHNQPQHF.

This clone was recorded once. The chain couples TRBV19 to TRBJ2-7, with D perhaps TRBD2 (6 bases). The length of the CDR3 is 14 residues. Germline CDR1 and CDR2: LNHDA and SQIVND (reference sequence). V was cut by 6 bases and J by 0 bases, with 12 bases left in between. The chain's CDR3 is CASSPAGFSYEQYF. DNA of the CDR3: TGTGCCAGTAGCCCGGCGGGGTTCTCCTACGAGCAGTACTTC. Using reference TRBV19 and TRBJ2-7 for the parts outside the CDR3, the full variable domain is DGGITQSPKYLFRKEGQNVTLSCEQNLNHDAMYWYRQDPGQGLRLIYYSQIVNDFQKGDIAEGYSVSREKKESFPLTVTSAQKNPTAFYLCASSPAGFSYEQYFGPGTRLTVT.

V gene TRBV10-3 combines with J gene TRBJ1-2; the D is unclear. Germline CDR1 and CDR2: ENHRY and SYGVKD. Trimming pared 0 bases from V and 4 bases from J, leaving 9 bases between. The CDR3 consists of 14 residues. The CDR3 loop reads CAISESEVGYGYTF. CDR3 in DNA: TGTGCCATCAGTGAGTCAGAGGTTGGCTATGGCTACACCTTC.

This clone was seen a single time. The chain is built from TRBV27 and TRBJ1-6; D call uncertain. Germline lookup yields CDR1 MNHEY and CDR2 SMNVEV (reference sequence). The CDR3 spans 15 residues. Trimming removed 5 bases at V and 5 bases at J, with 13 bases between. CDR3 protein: CASSREGEHNSPLHF. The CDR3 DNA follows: TGTGCCAGCAGTCGCGAAGGAGAGCATAATTCACCCCTCCACTTT.

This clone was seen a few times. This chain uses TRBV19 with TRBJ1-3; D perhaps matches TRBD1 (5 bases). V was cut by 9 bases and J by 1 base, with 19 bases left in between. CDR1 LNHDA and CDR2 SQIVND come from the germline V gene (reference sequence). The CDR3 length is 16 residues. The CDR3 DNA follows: TGTGCCAGCCCCCGGGGGTTCCACAGGTCTGGAAACACCATATATTTT. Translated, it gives CASPRGFHRSGNTIYF.

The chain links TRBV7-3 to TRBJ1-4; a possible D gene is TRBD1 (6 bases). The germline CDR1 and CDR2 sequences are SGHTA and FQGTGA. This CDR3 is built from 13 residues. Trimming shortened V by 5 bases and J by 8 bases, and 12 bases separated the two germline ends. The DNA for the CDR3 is TGTGCCAGCAGCCCCAGGGGAGTCGAAAAACTGTTTTTT. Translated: CASSPRGVEKLFF.

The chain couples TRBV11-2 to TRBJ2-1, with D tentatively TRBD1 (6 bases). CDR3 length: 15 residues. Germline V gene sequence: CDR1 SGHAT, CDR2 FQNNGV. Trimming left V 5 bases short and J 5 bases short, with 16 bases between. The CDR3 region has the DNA TGTGCCAGCAGCCCTACGGGACACAAAGACAATGAGCAGTTCTTC. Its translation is CASSPTGHKDNEQFF.

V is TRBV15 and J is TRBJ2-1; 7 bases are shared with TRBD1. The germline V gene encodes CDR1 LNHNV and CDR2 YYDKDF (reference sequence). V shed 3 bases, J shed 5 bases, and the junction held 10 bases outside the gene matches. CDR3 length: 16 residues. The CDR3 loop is CATSRVMTGINNEQFF. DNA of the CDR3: TGTGCCACCAGCAGGGTTATGACAGGGATCAACAATGAGCAGTTCTTC.

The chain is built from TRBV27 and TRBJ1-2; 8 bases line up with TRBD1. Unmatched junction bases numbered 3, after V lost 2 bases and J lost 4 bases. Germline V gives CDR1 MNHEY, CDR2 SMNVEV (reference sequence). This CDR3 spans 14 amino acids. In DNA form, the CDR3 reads TGTGCCAGCAGTTTAGACGGGACAGGCTATGGCTACACCTTC. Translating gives CASSLDGTGYGYTF.

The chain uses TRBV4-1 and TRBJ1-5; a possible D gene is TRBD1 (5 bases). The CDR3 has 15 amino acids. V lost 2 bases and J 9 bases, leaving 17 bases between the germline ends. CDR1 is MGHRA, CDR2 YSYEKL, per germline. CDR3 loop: CASSQISGAQWPQHF. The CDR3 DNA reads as TGCGCCAGCAGCCAAATTAGTGGGGCCCAATGGCCCCAGCATTTT.

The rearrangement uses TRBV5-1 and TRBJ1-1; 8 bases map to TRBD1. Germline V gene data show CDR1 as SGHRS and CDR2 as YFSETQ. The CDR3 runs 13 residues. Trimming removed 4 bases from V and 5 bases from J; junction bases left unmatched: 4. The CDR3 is CASSPQGATEAFF. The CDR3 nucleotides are TGCGCCAGCAGCCCCCAGGGGGCGACTGAAGCTTTCTTT.

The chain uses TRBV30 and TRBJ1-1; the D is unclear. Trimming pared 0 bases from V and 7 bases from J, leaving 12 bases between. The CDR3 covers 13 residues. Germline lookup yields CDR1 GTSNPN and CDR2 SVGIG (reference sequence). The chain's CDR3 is CAWSVRSGIEAFF. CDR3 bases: TGTGCCTGGAGTGTACGTTCGGGGATTGAAGCTTTCTTT.

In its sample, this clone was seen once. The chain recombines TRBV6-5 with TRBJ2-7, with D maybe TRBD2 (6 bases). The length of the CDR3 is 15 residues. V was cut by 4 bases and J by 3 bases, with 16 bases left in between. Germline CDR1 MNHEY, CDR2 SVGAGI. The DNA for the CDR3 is TGTGCCAGCAGTTCCCCGGGACTGACGAACTACGAGCAGTACTTC. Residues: CASSSPGLTNYEQYF.

The CDR3 reads CASRPQGDYEQYF. In DNA form, the CDR3 reads TGTGCCAGCAGACCCCAGGGCGACTACGAGCAGTACTTC. V gene TRBV6-5 combines with J gene TRBJ2-7, with a possible D match to TRBD1 (5 bases). CDR3 size: 13 residues. Per germline, CDR1 MNHEY and CDR2 SVGAGI. V lost 6 bases and J 3 bases, leaving 12 bases between the germline ends.

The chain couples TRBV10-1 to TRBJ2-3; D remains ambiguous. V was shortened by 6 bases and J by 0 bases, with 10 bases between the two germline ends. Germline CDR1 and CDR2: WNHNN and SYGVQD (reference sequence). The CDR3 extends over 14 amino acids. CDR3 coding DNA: TGCGCCAGCAGCCGACAAGGAAGCACAGATACGCAGTATTTT. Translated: CASSRQGSTDTQYF.

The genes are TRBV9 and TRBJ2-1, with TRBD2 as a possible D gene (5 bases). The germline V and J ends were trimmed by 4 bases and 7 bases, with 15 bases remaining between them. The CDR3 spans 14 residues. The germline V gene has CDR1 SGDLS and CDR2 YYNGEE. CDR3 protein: CASSPRGRGNEQFF. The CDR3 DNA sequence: TGTGCCAGCAGCCCCCGAGGTCGAGGGAATGAGCAGTTCTTC.

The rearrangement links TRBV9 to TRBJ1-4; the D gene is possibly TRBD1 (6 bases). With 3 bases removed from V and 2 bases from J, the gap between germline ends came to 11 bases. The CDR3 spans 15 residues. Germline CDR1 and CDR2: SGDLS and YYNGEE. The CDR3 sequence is CASSARDITNEKLFF. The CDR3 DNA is TGTGCCAGCAGCGCCCGGGACATCACTAATGAAAAACTGTTTTTT. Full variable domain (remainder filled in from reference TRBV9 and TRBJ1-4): DSGVTQTPKHLITATGQRVTLRCSPRSGDLSVYWYQQSLDQGLQFLIQYYNGEERAKGNILERFSAQQFPDLHSELNLSSLELGDSALYFCASSARDITNEKLFFGSGTQLSVL.

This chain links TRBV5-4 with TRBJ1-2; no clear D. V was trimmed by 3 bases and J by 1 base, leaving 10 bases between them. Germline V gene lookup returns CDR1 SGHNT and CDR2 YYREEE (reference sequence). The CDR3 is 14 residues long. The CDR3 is CASSSREFNYGYTF. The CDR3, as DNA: TGTGCCAGCAGCTCCCGGGAATTTAACTATGGCTACACCTTC.

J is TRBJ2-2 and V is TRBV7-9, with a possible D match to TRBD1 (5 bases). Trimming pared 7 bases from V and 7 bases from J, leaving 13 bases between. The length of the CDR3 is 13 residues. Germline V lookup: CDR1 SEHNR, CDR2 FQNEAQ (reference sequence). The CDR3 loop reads CASTPGASGELFF. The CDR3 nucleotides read TGTGCCAGCACCCCTGGGGCGAGCGGGGAGCTGTTTTTT. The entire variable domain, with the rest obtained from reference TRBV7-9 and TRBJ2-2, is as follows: DTGVSQNPRHKITKRGQNVTFRCDPISEHNRLYWYRQTLGQGPEFLTYFQNEAQLEKSRLLSDRFSAERPKGSFSTLEIQRTEQGDSAMYLCASTPGASGELFFGEGSRLTVL.

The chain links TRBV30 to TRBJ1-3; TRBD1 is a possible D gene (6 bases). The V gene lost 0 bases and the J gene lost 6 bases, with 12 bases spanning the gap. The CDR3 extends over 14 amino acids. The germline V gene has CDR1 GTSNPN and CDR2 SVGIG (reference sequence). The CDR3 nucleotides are TGTGCCTGGAGTGTGTCTGGGGGCTCAAACACCATATATTTT. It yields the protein CAWSVSGGSNTIYF.

The CDR3 DNA is TGTGCCAGTAGAGCTCCCCCGCTAGCGGGATCTCTATACCAGTACTTC. Amino acids: CASRAPPLAGSLYQYF. This rearrangement joins TRBV19 to TRBJ2-5; 9 bases are shared with TRBD2. CDR1 and CDR2 from the germline V gene are LNHDA and SQIVND (reference sequence). The CDR3 runs 16 residues. With 6 bases clipped from V and 10 bases from J, the junction kept 18 bases outside the gene matches.

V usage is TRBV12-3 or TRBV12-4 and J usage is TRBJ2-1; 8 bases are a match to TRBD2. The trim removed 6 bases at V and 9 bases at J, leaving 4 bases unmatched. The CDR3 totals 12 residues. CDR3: CASSPGGFEQFF. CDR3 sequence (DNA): TGTGCCAGCAGCCCGGGGGGGTTTGAGCAGTTCTTC.

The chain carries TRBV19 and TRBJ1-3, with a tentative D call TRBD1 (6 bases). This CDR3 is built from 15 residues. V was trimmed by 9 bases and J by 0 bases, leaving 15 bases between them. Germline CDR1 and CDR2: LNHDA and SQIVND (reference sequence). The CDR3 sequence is CASEPGHHSGNTIYF. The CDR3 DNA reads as TGTGCCAGCGAACCGGGACACCACTCTGGAAACACCATATATTTT.

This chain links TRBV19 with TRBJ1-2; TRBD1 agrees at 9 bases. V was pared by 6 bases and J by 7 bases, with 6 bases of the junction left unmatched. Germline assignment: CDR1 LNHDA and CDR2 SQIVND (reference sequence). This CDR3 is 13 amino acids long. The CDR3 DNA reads TGTGCCAGTAGCGGACAGGGGCAGGGTGGCTACACCTTC. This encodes CASSGQGQGGYTF.

The CDR3 coding sequence is TGTGGAGGGAGGGGGGATCAGCCCCAGCATTTT. Its translation is CGGRGDQPQHF. The chain carries TRBV6-4 and TRBJ1-5, with a possible D match to TRBD1 (6 bases). Germline values: CDR1 MRHNA, CDR2 SNTAGT. The CDR3 is 11 amino acids.